The 5 T cell receptor beta chains in this list originate from one sample, sequenced in a study of blood T cell repertoires in COVID-19. Produced via immunoSEQ multiplex PCR; TCRdb's table is partial and in-frame only. This table holds over 120,000 clones, more than 65% found once. Specimen: peripheral blood. The receptors here all came from a woman in her sixties with acute or convalescent COVID-19.

This clone occurred a few times. The same CDR3 is also encoded by other DNA sequences in this sample. The chain joins TRBV7-3 to TRBJ2-3; D is possibly TRBD1 (6 bases). V was pared by 2 bases and J by 1 base, with 7 bases between. The CDR3 runs to 14 residues. CDR1 SGHTA and CDR2 FQGTGA come from the germline V gene. CDR3 residues: CASSLAGGTDTQYF. The CDR3 DNA reads TGTGCCAGCAGCTTAGCAGGGGGCACAGATACGCAGTATTTT.

The chain has TRBV29-1 and TRBJ2-1; the match to TRBD2 covers 10 bases. Germline V gene data show CDR1 as SQVTM and CDR2 as ANQGSEA. The V segment lost 6 bases and the J segment 0 bases; nucleotides outside the gene matches: 14. The CDR3 length is 18 residues. Written as DNA, the CDR3 is TGCAGCGTCCCAGCGGCCCTAGCGGGAGCTAGCTCCTACAATGAGCAGTTCTTC. As protein: CSVPAALAGASSYNEQFF.

The V and J genes are TRBV2 and TRBJ2-7; 9 bases are shared with TRBD2. V lost 3 bases to trimming and J lost 6 bases; unmatched junction nucleotides: 9. Germline CDR1 SNHLY, CDR2 FYNNEI. This CDR3 contains 15 residues. CDR3 nucleotides: TGTGCCAGCAGTGATCCCGGGACAGCGGGGGGCGAGCAGTACTTC. This codes for CASSDPGTAGGEQYF. Complete variable domain (other parts from reference TRBV2 and TRBJ2-7): EPEVTQTPSHQVTQMGQEVILRCVPISNHLYFYWYRQILGQKVEFLVSFYNNEISEKSEIFDDQFSVERPDGSNFTLKIRSTKLEDSAMYFCASSDPGTAGGEQYFGPGTRLTVT.

The chain employs TRBV5-1 and TRBJ2-1, with 9 bases that match TRBD2. Per the germline V gene, CDR1 is SGHRS and CDR2 is YFSETQ. J gave up 4 bases and V 0 bases, and 5 bases lay outside the gene matches. This CDR3 has 16 residues. CDR3 sequence: CASSLVLAGGYNEQFF. CDR3 nucleotide sequence: TGCGCCAGCAGCTTGGTACTAGCGGGCGGATACAATGAGCAGTTCTTC.

The rearrangement uses TRBV19 and TRBJ1-4; D may be TRBD1 (6 bases). CDR1 is LNHDA and CDR2 is SQIVND in the germline V gene (reference sequence). This CDR3 comprises 14 residues. Deletions cut 3 bases from V and 1 base from J, with 6 bases between. The chain's CDR3 is CASSMTGTNEKLFF. The CDR3 DNA reads as TGTGCCAGTAGTATGACAGGAACTAATGAAAAACTGTTTTTT.